Given below is one T cell receptor beta chain in context. This record belongs to a study of immune evolution from preneoplasia to lung adenocarcinoma. Method: immunoSEQ multiplex PCR; TCRdb's copy keeps in-frame clones and lacks some. The sample lists about 5,500 clones, roughly 83% occurring once. Germline CDR1 reads WSHSY; CDR2 reads SAAADI. This CDR3 contains 15 residues. V was clipped by 6 bases and J by 13 bases, with 24 bases between them. The sequence was collected from a person aged 65 to 85 with lung adenocarcinoma. The chain carries TRBV10-2 and TRBJ1-4; possibly TRBD1 for D (6 bases). Sequenced sample: FFPE adjacent normal lung tissue. As DNA, the CDR3 is TGCGCCAGCAGCCGTGGGACAACCCTTGCCTTGAGACTGTTTTTT. Amino acids: CASSRGTTLALRLFF.